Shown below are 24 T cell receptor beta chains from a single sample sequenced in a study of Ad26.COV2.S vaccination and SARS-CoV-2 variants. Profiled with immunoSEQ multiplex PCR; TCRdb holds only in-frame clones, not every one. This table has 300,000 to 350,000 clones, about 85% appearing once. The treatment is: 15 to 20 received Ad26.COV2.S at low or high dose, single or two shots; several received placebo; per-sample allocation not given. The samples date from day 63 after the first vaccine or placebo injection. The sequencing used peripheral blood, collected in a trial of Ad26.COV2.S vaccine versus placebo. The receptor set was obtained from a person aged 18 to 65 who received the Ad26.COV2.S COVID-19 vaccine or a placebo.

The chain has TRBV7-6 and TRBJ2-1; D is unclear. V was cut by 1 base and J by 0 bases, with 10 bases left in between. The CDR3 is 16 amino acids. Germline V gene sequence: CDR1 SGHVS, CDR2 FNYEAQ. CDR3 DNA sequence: TGTGCCAGCAGCTTAGAGCATTCGAACTCCTACAATGAGCAGTTCTTC. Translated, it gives CASSLEHSNSYNEQFF.

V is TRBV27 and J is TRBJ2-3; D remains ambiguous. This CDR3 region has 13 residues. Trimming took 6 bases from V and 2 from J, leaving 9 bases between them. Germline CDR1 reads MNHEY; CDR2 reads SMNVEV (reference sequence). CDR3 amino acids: CASRWTSTDTQYF. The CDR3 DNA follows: TGTGCCAGCAGATGGACCTCCACAGATACGCAGTATTTT.

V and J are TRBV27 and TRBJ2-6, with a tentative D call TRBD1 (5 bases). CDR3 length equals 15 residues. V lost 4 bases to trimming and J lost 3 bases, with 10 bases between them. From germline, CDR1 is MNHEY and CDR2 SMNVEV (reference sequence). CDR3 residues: CASSSLGVGANVLTF. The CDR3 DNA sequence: TGTGCCAGCAGTTCTCTAGGGGTTGGGGCCAACGTCCTGACTTTC.

CDR3 in amino acids: CASSPLGPGGYTF. The CDR3 DNA follows: TGTGCCAGCAGCCCTCTGGGACCTGGGGGTTACACCTTC. The rearrangement joins TRBV9 to TRBJ1-2; tentative D call: TRBD1 (5 bases). The CDR3 has 13 residues. The germline CDR1 and CDR2 sequences are SGDLS and YYNGEE. V was clipped by 4 bases and J by 11 bases, with 18 bases between them.

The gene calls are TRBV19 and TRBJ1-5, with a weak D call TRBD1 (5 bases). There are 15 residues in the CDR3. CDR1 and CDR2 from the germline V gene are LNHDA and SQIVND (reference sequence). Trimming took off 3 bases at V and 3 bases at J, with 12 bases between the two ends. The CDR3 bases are TGTGCCAGTAGTATCTCAGGGAAGCCCAATCAGCCCCAGCATTTT. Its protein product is CASSISGKPNQPQHF.

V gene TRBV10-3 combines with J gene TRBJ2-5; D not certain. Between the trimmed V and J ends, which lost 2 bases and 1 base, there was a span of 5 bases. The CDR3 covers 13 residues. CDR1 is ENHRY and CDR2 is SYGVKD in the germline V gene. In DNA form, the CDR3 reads TGTGCCATCAGTGAGCACCCCCAAGAGACCCAGTACTTC. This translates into CAISEHPQETQYF.

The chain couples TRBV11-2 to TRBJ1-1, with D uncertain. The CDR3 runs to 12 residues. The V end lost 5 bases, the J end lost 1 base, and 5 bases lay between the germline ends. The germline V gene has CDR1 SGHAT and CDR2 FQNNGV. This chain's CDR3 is CASSPPNTEAFF. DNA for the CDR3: TGTGCCAGCAGCCCTCCGAACACTGAAGCTTTCTTT. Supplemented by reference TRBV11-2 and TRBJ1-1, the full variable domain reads EAGVAQSPRYKIIEKRQSVAFWCNPISGHATLYWYQQILGQGPKLLIQFQNNGVVDDSQLPKDRFSAERLKGVDSTLKIQPAKLEDSAVYLCASSPPNTEAFFGQGTRLTVV.

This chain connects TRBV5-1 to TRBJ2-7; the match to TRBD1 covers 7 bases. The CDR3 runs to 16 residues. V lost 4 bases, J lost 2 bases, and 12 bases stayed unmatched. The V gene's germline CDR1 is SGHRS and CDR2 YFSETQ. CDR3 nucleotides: TGCGCCAGCAGCCCTAACCCGGACAGGTTTACCTACGAGCAGTACTTC. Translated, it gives CASSPNPDRFTYEQYF.

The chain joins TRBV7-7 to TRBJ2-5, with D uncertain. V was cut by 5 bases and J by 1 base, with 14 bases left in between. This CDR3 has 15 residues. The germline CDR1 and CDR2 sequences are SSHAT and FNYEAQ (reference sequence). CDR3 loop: CASSLAASRQETQYF. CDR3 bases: TGTGCCAGCAGCCTCGCCGCCAGCCGCCAAGAGACCCAGTACTTC.

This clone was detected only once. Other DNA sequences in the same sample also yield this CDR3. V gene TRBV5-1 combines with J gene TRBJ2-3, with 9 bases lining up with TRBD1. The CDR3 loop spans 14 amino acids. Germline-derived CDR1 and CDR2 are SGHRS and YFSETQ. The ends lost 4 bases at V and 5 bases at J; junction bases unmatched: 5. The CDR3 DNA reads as TGCGCCAGCAGCCCGGGACAGGGACGAGATACGCAGTATTTT. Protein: CASSPGQGRDTQYF. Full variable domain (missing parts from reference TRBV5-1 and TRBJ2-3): KAGVTQTPRYLIKTRGQQVTLSCSPISGHRSVSWYQQTPGQGLQFLFEYFSETQRNKGNFPGRFSGRQFSNSRSEMNVSTLELGDSALYLCASSPGQGRDTQYFGPGTRLTVL.

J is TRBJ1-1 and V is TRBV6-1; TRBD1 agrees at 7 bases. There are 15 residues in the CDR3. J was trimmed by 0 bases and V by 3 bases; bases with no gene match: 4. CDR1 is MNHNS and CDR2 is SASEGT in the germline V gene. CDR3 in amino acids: CASSDLGQLNTEAFF. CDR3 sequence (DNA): TGTGCCAGCAGTGACCTGGGACAGCTGAACACTGAAGCTTTCTTT.

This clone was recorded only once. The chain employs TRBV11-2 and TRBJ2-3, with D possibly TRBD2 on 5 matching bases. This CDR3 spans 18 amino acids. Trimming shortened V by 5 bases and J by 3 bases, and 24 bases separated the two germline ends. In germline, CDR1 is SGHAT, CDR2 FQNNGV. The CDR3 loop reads CASSPGGSGPLITDTQYF. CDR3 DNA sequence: TGTGCCAGCAGCCCCGGTGGAAGCGGACCCTTAATAACAGATACGCAGTATTTT.

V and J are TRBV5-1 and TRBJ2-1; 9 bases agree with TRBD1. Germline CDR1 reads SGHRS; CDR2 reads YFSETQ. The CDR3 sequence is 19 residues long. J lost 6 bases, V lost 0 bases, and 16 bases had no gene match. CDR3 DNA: TGCGCCAGCAGCTTGGTTGGAGGTACCGGGACAGGGTTACCCAATGAGCAGTTCTTC. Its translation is CASSLVGGTGTGLPNEQFF.

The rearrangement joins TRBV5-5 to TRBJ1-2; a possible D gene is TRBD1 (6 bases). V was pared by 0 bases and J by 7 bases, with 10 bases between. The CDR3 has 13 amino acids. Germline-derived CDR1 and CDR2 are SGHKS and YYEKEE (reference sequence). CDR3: CASSLDRDTGYTF. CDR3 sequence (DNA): TGTGCCAGCAGCTTGGATAGGGACACTGGCTACACCTTC.

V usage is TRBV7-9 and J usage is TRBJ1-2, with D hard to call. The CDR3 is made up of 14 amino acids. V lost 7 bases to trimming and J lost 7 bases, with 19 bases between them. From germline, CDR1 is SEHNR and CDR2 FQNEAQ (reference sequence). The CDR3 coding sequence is TGTGCCAGCATCATTTACTCAGACCGTCCTGGCTACACCTTC. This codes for CASIIYSDRPGYTF.

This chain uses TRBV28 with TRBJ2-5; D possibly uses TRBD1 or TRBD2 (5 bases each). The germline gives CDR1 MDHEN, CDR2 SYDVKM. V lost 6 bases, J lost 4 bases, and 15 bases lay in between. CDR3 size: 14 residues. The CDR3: CASRRLSGTETQYF. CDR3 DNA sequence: TGTGCCAGCAGACGACTTTCCGGGACAGAGACCCAGTACTTC.

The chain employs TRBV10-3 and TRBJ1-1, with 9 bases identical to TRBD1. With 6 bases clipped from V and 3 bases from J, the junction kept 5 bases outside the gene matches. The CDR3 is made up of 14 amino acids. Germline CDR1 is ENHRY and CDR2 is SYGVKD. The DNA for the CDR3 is TGTGCCATCAGGAGGGACAGGGTGGACACTGAAGCTTTCTTT. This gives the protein CAIRRDRVDTEAFF.

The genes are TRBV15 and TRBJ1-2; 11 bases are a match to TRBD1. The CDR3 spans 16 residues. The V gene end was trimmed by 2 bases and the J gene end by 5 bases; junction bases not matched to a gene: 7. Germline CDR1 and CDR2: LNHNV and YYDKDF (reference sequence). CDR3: CATSRPGQGVRYGYTF. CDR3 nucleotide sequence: TGTGCCACCAGCAGACCGGGACAGGGGGTTAGATATGGCTACACCTTC.

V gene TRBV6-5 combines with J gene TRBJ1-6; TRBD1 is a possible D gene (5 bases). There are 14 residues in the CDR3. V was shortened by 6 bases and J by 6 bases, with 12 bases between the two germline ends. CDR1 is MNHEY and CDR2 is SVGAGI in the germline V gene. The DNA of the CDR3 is TGTGCCAGCAGCCCCGACAGATCTAATTCACCCCTCCACTTT. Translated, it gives CASSPDRSNSPLHF.

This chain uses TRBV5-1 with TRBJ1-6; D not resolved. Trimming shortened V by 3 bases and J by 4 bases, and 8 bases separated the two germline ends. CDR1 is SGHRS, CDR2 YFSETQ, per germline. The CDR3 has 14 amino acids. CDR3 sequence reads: CASSSDGYNSPLHF. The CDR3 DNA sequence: TGCGCCAGCAGCTCGGACGGTTATAATTCACCCCTCCACTTT.

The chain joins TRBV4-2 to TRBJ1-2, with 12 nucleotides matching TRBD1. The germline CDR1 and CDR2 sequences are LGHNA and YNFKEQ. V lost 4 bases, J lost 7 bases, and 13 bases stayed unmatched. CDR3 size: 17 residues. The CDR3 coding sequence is TGTGCCAGCAGCCGAGACCTACCGGGACAGGGGGCTGGTGGCTACACCTTC. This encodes CASSRDLPGQGAGGYTF.

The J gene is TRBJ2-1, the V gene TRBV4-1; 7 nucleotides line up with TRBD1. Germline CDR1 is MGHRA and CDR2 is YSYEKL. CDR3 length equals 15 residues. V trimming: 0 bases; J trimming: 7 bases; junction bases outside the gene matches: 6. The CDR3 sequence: CASSQEPTGRNEQFF. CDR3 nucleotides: TGCGCCAGCAGCCAAGAGCCGACAGGGCGGAATGAGCAGTTCTTC.

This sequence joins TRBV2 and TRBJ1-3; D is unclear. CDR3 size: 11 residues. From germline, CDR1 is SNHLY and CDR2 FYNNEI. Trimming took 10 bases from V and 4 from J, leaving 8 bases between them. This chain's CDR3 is CATTEGNTIYF. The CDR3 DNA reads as TGTGCCACCACGGAAGGAAACACCATATATTTT.

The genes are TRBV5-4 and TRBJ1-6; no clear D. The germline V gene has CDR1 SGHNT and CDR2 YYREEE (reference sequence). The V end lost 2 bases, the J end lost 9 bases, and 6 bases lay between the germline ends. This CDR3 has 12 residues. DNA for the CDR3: TGTGCCAGCAGCTTCGTAGGTTCACCCCTCCACTTT. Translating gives CASSFVGSPLHF.